This entry lists 17 T cell receptor beta chains sequenced from one sample in a study of T cells in Graves' hyperthyroidism and ophthalmopathy. RNA transcripts served as the template for amplifying TCR beta CDR3 regions. The HTBI primer set was used in a first-round RT-PCR of the TCR CDR3. TCRdb processed the multiplex PCR reads anew with MiXCR; each CDR3 protein has one entry. Among approximately 740,000 distinct CDR3 sequences listed, 12% to 15% were seen once. The sample comprised blood. The source is a woman between 18 and 29 years old with Graves' hyperthyroidism.

In regard to this clonotype: With a much larger clone just one base away, this may be a read error. This chain joins TRBV20-1 and TRBJ2-5; no clear D gene. Trimming removed 5 bases at V and 2 bases at J, with 12 bases between. This CDR3 has 13 amino acids. Germline V gene sequence: CDR1 DFQATT, CDR2 SNEGSKA (reference sequence). The CDR3 DNA reads TGCAGTGCTGCCCTGGCACCGCAAGAGACCCAGTACTTC. Translation gives CSAALAPQETQYF.

In this sample, this clonotype turned up many times. As DNA, the CDR3 is TGTGCCAGCAGCTTAGCAGGAACCAGTCAGCCCCAGCATTTT. It codes for CASSLAGTSQPQHF. The V gene is TRBV7-2, the J gene TRBJ1-5, with D unresolved. In germline, CDR1 is SGHTA, CDR2 FQGNSA. This CDR3 spans 14 amino acids. The ends were cut back, 0 bases at V and 6 bases at J, with 9 bases in the middle.

At least ten counts were recorded for this clonotype. The V gene is TRBV27, the J gene TRBJ2-7; 7 bases map to TRBD1. Germline values: CDR1 MNHEY, CDR2 SMNVEV (reference sequence). V shed 10 bases, J shed 5 bases, and the junction held 14 bases outside the gene matches. This CDR3 is 14 amino acids long. The CDR3 loop is CATHPTGKKDEQYF. The DNA for the CDR3 is TGTGCCACCCACCCGACAGGGAAAAAAGACGAGCAGTACTTC.

This clonotype was recorded many times. The CDR3 sequence: CASSFPTRWGNEQFF. CDR3 nucleotides: TGTGCCAGCAGTTTTCCTACTAGGTGGGGCAATGAGCAGTTCTTC. V and J are TRBV28 and TRBJ2-1, with D possibly TRBD2 on 5 matching bases. The germline gives CDR1 MDHEN, CDR2 SYDVKM. The CDR3 covers 15 residues. The V end was cut by 3 bases, the J end by 6 bases, with 15 bases between.

This clonotype was seen at least ten times. V and J are TRBV13 and TRBJ1-1; tentative D call: TRBD1 (5 bases). The germline gives CDR1 PRHDT, CDR2 FYEKMQ (reference sequence). CDR3 length: 13 residues. V was clipped by 6 bases and J by 1 base, with 9 bases between them. The CDR3, as DNA: TGTGCCAGCAGTCGACAGCAGAACACTGAAGCTTTCTTT. It specifies CASSRQQNTEAFF.

This clonotype has only a few counts. The rearrangement joins TRBV4-1 to TRBJ2-1, with D uncertain. This CDR3 is built from 12 residues. Germline assignment: CDR1 MGHRA and CDR2 YSYEKL. With 5 bases removed from V and 10 bases from J, the gap between germline ends came to 12 bases. The CDR3 spells CASSTGPVEQFF. Written as DNA, the CDR3 is TGCGCCAGCAGCACCGGACCAGTAGAGCAGTTCTTC.

This clonotype has a count of ten or more. V and J are TRBV2 and TRBJ2-1, with TRBD2 identical over 7 bases. J was trimmed by 6 bases and V by 7 bases; bases with no gene match: 9. The germline CDR1 and CDR2 sequences are SNHLY and FYNNEI. This CDR3 is built from 14 residues. CDR3: CASNRGGKSNEQFF. CDR3 coding DNA: TGTGCCAGCAACCGGGGAGGGAAAAGCAATGAGCAGTTCTTC.

V is TRBV12-3 or TRBV12-4 and J is TRBJ1-1, with D unclear. The CDR3 sequence is 12 residues long. The CDR3 here is CATAGGYTEAFF. The CDR3 DNA reads as TGTGCAACAGCCGGAGGGTACACTGAAGCTTTCTTT.

This clonotype was seen more than once but under ten times. Here the CDR3 omits its conserved ending phenylalanine or tryptophan, so a read error is the likely source. This rearrangement joins TRBV20-1 to TRBJ2-1; no firm D call. In germline, CDR1 is DFQATT, CDR2 SNEGSKA (reference sequence). The V end lost 6 bases, the J end lost 0 bases, and 18 bases lay between the germline ends. The CDR3 loop spans 16 amino acids. Written as DNA, the CDR3 is TGCAGTGCGAGGAAAACCCACGCAAACTCCTACAATGAGCAGTTCCTC. This gives the protein CSARKTHANSYNEQFL.

At least ten counts were recorded for this clonotype. The chain joins TRBV7-2 to TRBJ2-1; a possible D gene is TRBD2 (6 bases). V was clipped by 5 bases and J by 4 bases, with 15 bases between them. The length of the CDR3 is 15 residues. Germline CDR1 and CDR2: SGHTA and FQGNSA. Here the CDR3 DNA reads TGTGCCAGCAGCCCGGGACTCTCCATATACAATGAGCAGTTCTTC. Amino acids: CASSPGLSIYNEQFF.

A note on this clonotype: A much larger clone is a single base away; this may be a read error. The CDR3 protein is CSARRPTGTLYEQFF. The CDR3 bases are TGCAGTGCTAGGCGTCCGACAGGGACACTCTACGAGCAGTTCTTC. V is TRBV20-1 and J is TRBJ2-1, with 7 bases aligning to TRBD1. V gave up 3 bases and J gave up 10 bases; unmatched junction bases: 15. The germline CDR1 and CDR2 sequences are DFQATT and SNEGSKA (reference sequence). This CDR3 has 15 residues.

This clonotype was observed at least ten times. The chain recombines TRBV12-5 with TRBJ2-7; unclear D gene. With 0 bases removed from V and 4 bases from J, the gap between germline ends came to 4 bases. Germline CDR1 and CDR2: LGHNT and FRNRAP. The length of the CDR3 is 12 residues. DNA of the CDR3: TGTGCTAGTGGTTTGGTACATTACGAGCAGTACTTC. Translated: CASGLVHYEQYF.

This clonotype was seen more than once but under ten times. J is TRBJ2-1 and V is TRBV7-9, with a weak D call TRBD2 (6 bases). Germline-derived CDR1 and CDR2 are SEHNR and FQNEAQ (reference sequence). Deletions cut 2 bases from V and 9 bases from J, with 11 bases between. The CDR3 is made up of 13 amino acids. The CDR3 DNA reads as TGTGCCAGCAGCTTACCCCCGCGGGGTGAGCAGTTCTTC. It yields the protein CASSLPPRGEQFF.

The chain has TRBV18 and TRBJ1-1; maybe TRBD1 (5 bases). This CDR3 comprises 14 residues. Germline lookup yields CDR1 KGHSH and CDR2 LQKENI. Trimming left V 1 base short and J 3 bases short, with 9 bases between. The CDR3 region has the DNA TGTGCCAGCTCACCACTAGCGGGACACACTGAAGCTTTCTTT. It codes for CASSPLAGHTEAFF.

This clonotype showed up many times. This chain connects TRBV6-1 to TRBJ2-5; weak D call: TRBD2 (5 bases). CDR3 size: 16 residues. Germline V CDR1 and CDR2: MNHNS, SASEGT. The V end lost 5 bases, the J end lost 5 bases, and 21 bases lay between the germline ends. Here the CDR3 DNA reads TGTGCCAGCAGTTCCCGAGCGGTGAGGGCCGGGGAGACCCAGTACTTC. Translating it yields CASSSRAVRAGETQYF.

The chain uses TRBV30 and TRBJ2-1, with D tentatively TRBD1 (5 bases). Germline-derived CDR1 and CDR2 are GTSNPN and SVGIG (reference sequence). The CDR3 is 12 residues long. The germline V and J ends were trimmed by 5 bases and 4 bases, with 9 bases remaining between them. CDR3 DNA sequence: TGTGCCTGGGGAGACAGTTACAATGAGCAGTTCTTC. This codes for CAWGDSYNEQFF.

This clonotype was seen at least ten times. DNA for the CDR3: TGTGCCAGCAGTAGGGCGGGATGGGGCCCAGATACGCAGTATTTT. This gives the protein CASSRAGWGPDTQYF. The chain recombines TRBV28 with TRBJ2-3; maybe TRBD2 (6 bases). The germline V and J ends were trimmed by 5 bases and 4 bases, with 16 bases remaining between them. In germline, CDR1 is MDHEN, CDR2 SYDVKM. CDR3 length: 15 residues.